Each of the 24 T cell receptor beta chains below was sequenced from the same sample in a study of graft-versus-host responses after intestinal transplantation. These TCRs' antigens remain unknown. Generated by immunoSEQ multiplex PCR, the TCRdb table keeps only in-frame clones and is missing some. Of tens of thousands of clones in the sample, approximately 95% were seen once. This specimen consisted of unstimulated CD8+ T cells sorted from spleen or lymph node cells, obtained before transplant. Source of these receptors: a human donor who was the organ donor for an intestinal transplant.

The chain uses TRBV7-2 and TRBJ2-7; D is undetermined. The CDR3 has 15 residues. Trimming left V 1 base short and J 3 bases short, with 13 bases between. Germline V CDR1 and CDR2: SGHTA, FQGNSA. In nucleotides, the CDR3 is TGTGCCAGCAGCTTAGTATTAGGAAACTACTACGAGCAGTACTTC. It yields the protein CASSLVLGNYYEQYF.

The chain uses TRBV6-5 and TRBJ2-7; the D gene is possibly TRBD2 (5 bases). The CDR3 is made up of 14 amino acids. Germline V CDR1 and CDR2: MNHEY, SVGAGI. V was shortened by 0 bases and J by 1 base, with 7 bases between the two germline ends. Written as DNA, the CDR3 is TGTGCCAGCAGTTACTCGTCGGGGTCCTACGAGCAGTACTTC. It yields the protein CASSYSSGSYEQYF.

A remark on this clone: At one of its ends the junction is not consistent with the germline gene, which may arise from a read error. The chain combines TRBV7-9 with TRBJ1-2, with 7 positions matching TRBD1. CDR1 and CDR2 (germline): SEHNR, FQNEAQ (reference sequence). There are 14 residues in the CDR3. CDR3 loop: CASSLALQGSGHTF. In DNA, the CDR3 is TGTGCCAGCAGCTTAGCTCTACAGGGGAGTGGCCACACCTTC.

The chain couples TRBV4-1 to TRBJ2-3; D remains unclear. The CDR3 has 15 amino acids. Germline CDR1 reads MGHRA; CDR2 reads YSYEKL. Trimming stripped 1 base from V and 0 bases from J, with 8 bases between. Written as DNA, the CDR3 is TGCGCCAGCAGCCAAGGAGCCAGGAGCACAGATACGCAGTATTTT. Its protein product is CASSQGARSTDTQYF.

This chain links TRBV27 with TRBJ2-1, with a weak D call TRBD2 (6 bases). V was shortened by 3 bases and J by 4 bases, with 10 bases between the two germline ends. The CDR3 runs to 14 residues. Germline values: CDR1 MNHEY, CDR2 SMNVEV (reference sequence). CDR3 sequence (DNA): TGTGCCAGCAGTTTGGTAGGAGGGTACAATGAGCAGTTCTTC. Translated: CASSLVGGYNEQFF.

The gene calls are TRBV5-1 and TRBJ2-7, with D perhaps matching TRBD1 (6 bases). This CDR3 region has 15 residues. Germline lookup yields CDR1 SGHRS and CDR2 YFSETQ. Trimming shortened V by 0 bases and J by 3 bases, and 13 bases separated the two germline ends. The CDR3 DNA sequence: TGCGCCAGCAGCTTGGAGGGGCAGGGGCTCTACGAGCAGTACTTC. The encoded protein is CASSLEGQGLYEQYF. Looking up the rest from reference TRBV5-1 and TRBJ2-7 gives the full variable domain: KAGVTQTPRYLIKTRGQQVTLSCSPISGHRSVSWYQQTPGQGLQFLFEYFSETQRNKGNFPGRFSGRQFSNSRSEMNVSTLELGDSALYLCASSLEGQGLYEQYFGPGTRLTVT.

The genes are TRBV18 and TRBJ1-2; D might be TRBD1 (5 bases). Germline assignment: CDR1 KGHSH and CDR2 LQKENI. V was pared by 3 bases and J by 5 bases, with 10 bases between. The CDR3 spans 13 residues. The CDR3 loop reads CASSPDTPYGYTF. CDR3 coding DNA: TGTGCCAGCTCACCGGACACCCCTTATGGCTACACCTTC. Using reference TRBV18 and TRBJ1-2 for the parts outside the CDR3, the full variable domain is NAGVMQNPRHLVRRRGQEARLRCSPMKGHSHVYWYRQLPEEGLKFMVYLQKENIIDESGMPKERFSAEFPKEGPSILRIQQVVRGDSAAYFCASSPDTPYGYTFGSGTRLTVV.

The table lists this clone with a count of one. The rearrangement uses TRBV5-8 and TRBJ1-5; D ambiguous. This CDR3 contains 13 residues. The V gene lost 1 base and the J gene lost 2 bases, with 4 bases spanning the gap. The germline CDR1 and CDR2 sequences are SGHTS and YDEGEE. CDR3 DNA sequence: TGTGCCAGCAGCTTGACGGGCAATCAGCCCCAGCATTTT. Amino acids: CASSLTGNQPQHF.

With regard to this clone: This CDR3 is also generated by other DNA sequences in the sample. This rearrangement joins TRBV5-1 to TRBJ1-6, with D tentatively TRBD1 (5 bases). The length of the CDR3 is 18 residues. Germline CDR1 is SGHRS and CDR2 is YFSETQ. Trimming pared 0 bases from V and 0 bases from J, leaving 13 bases between. The CDR3 nucleotides read TGCGCCAGCAGCTTGGGCCCGACAGTTTCCTCCTATAATTCACCCCTCCACTTT. This gives the protein CASSLGPTVSSYNSPLHF.

The chain combines TRBV4-1 with TRBJ1-1; the D is unclear. Germline loops: CDR1 MGHRA, CDR2 YSYEKL. This CDR3 spans 15 amino acids. The ends were cut back, 0 bases at V and 1 base at J, with 9 bases in the middle. The CDR3 loop is CASSQDIWGNTEAFF. The CDR3 DNA reads TGCGCCAGCAGCCAAGATATTTGGGGGAACACTGAAGCTTTCTTT.

The chain is built from TRBV6-6 and TRBJ1-6; D is uncertain. The germline V gene has CDR1 MNHNY and CDR2 SVGAGI (reference sequence). V was trimmed by 7 bases and J by 8 bases, leaving 15 bases between them. The CDR3 runs to 14 residues. CDR3 protein: CASTNRRVDSPLHF. The CDR3 DNA reads as TGTGCCAGCACCAACCGCCGGGTGGATTCACCCCTCCACTTT.

The chain links TRBV7-9 to TRBJ1-2, with 10 nucleotides matching TRBD1. This CDR3 contains 16 residues. V lost 6 bases, J lost 4 bases, and 11 bases stayed unmatched. Germline lookup yields CDR1 SEHNR and CDR2 FQNEAQ (reference sequence). CDR3 nucleotides: TGTGCCAGCAGTCCCGGGACAGGGGAGAGGGCCTATGGCTACACCTTC. Protein sequence: CASSPGTGERAYGYTF.

The gene calls are TRBV14 and TRBJ1-1, with D hard to call. The CDR3 contains 15 residues. Trimming pared 0 bases from V and 3 bases from J, leaving 11 bases between. Germline V CDR1 and CDR2: SGHDN, FVKESK. Here the CDR3 DNA reads TGTGCCAGCAGCCAAGATCAGGCTACATACACTGAAGCTTTCTTT. Protein: CASSQDQATYTEAFF.

The V call is TRBV2, the J call TRBJ2-3, with a tentative D call TRBD2 (5 bases). Germline CDR1 SNHLY, CDR2 FYNNEI. Trimming left V 6 bases short and J 0 bases short, with 10 bases between. The CDR3 length is 14 residues. The CDR3 loop is CASRDLDSTDTQYF. CDR3 nucleotide sequence: TGTGCCAGCAGGGACTTGGACAGCACAGATACGCAGTATTTT.

The chain is built from TRBV7-8 and TRBJ1-2, with 7 bases fitting TRBD1. With 2 bases clipped from V and 5 bases from J, the junction kept 8 bases outside the gene matches. There are 15 residues in the CDR3. The germline V gene encodes CDR1 SGHVS and CDR2 FQNEAQ. The CDR3 nucleotides are TGTGCCAGCAGCTTATCCGGGACAGTGGATTATGGCTACACCTTC. Residues: CASSLSGTVDYGYTF.

As regards this clone: The germline gene is not matched at one end of the junction; a read error may be the cause. The chain couples TRBV13 to TRBJ2-2, with 8 bases aligning to TRBD2. The CDR3 loop spans 15 amino acids. CDR1 is PRHDT, CDR2 FYEKMQ, per germline (reference sequence). CDR3 region: CARSSGGPITGELFF. The CDR3 nucleotides are TGTGCCCGCAGCTCGGGGGGGCCGATAACCGGGGAGCTGTTTTTT.

This chain connects TRBV11-2 to TRBJ2-3, with D perhaps TRBD1 or TRBD2 (6 bases each). Germline-derived CDR1 and CDR2 are SGHAT and FQNNGV. V dropped 1 base and J dropped 4 bases, with 12 bases sitting between them. This CDR3 has 15 amino acids. CDR3 nucleotides: TGTGCCAGCAGCTTAGGAGTCGGGGGCTCAGATACGCAGTATTTT. Its protein product is CASSLGVGGSDTQYF. Full variable domain (missing parts from reference TRBV11-2 and TRBJ2-3): EAGVAQSPRYKIIEKRQSVAFWCNPISGHATLYWYQQILGQGPKLLIQFQNNGVVDDSQLPKDRFSAERLKGVDSTLKIQPAKLEDSAVYLCASSLGVGGSDTQYFGPGTRLTVL.

V gene TRBV23-1 combines with J gene TRBJ2-3; D gene ambiguous. TRBV23-1 is labeled an ORF, and its function is uncertain. The V end lost 0 bases, the J end lost 14 bases, and 3 bases lay between the germline ends. This CDR3 spans 9 amino acids. CDR3 amino acids: CASSQSRYF. The CDR3 region has the DNA TGCGCCAGCAGTCAATCGAGGTATTTT.

The CDR3 DNA sequence: TGCAGCGTTGAATCACAGGCACTCTCCTACAATGAGCAGTTCTTC. Translated, it gives CSVESQALSYNEQFF. The V gene is TRBV29-1, the J gene TRBJ2-1; D might be TRBD1 (5 bases). Germline CDR1 and CDR2: SQVTM and ANQGSEA. V dropped 2 bases and J dropped 0 bases, with 11 bases sitting between them. This CDR3 comprises 15 residues.

V usage is TRBV9 and J usage is TRBJ1-2; D is ambiguous. The germline V gene encodes CDR1 SGDLS and CDR2 YYNGEE. Trimming stripped 3 bases from V and 6 bases from J, with 9 bases between. This CDR3 has 12 amino acids. The chain's CDR3 is CASSGGGDGYTF. For the CDR3, the DNA is TGTGCCAGCAGCGGAGGTGGAGATGGCTACACCTTC. Filled out from reference TRBV9 and TRBJ1-2, the complete variable domain reads DSGVTQTPKHLITATGQRVTLRCSPRSGDLSVYWYQQSLDQGLQFLIQYYNGEERAKGNILERFSAQQFPDLHSELNLSSLELGDSALYFCASSGGGDGYTFGSGTRLTVV.

The chain has TRBV2 and TRBJ2-5, with 8 bases fitting TRBD2. The germline V gene encodes CDR1 SNHLY and CDR2 FYNNEI. Trimming at V came to 11 bases and at J to 4 bases, leaving 3 bases not matched to a gene. CDR3 length equals 11 residues. CDR3 nucleotides: TGTGCCCTACGGGGGGGAGAGACCCAGTACTTC. Translating gives CALRGGETQYF.

The chain uses TRBV5-5 and TRBJ2-7, with 9 bases matching TRBD2. The ends lost 0 bases at V and 0 bases at J; junction bases unmatched: 7. Germline lookup yields CDR1 SGHKS and CDR2 YYEKEE (reference sequence). The CDR3 runs 17 residues. The CDR3 region has the DNA TGTGCCAGCAGCTTGGTACTAGCGGGTAAAAGCTCCTACGAGCAGTACTTC. Translating it yields CASSLVLAGKSSYEQYF.

The J gene is TRBJ1-1, the V gene TRBV15, with 7 bases lining up with TRBD1. Germline-derived CDR1 and CDR2 are LNHNV and YYDKDF (reference sequence). CDR3 size: 14 residues. The V gene end was trimmed by 5 bases and the J gene end by 0 bases; junction bases not matched to a gene: 3. The CDR3 loop reads CATSGQVMNTEAFF. The CDR3, as DNA: TGTGCCACCAGCGGACAGGTAATGAACACTGAAGCTTTCTTT.

Comment on this clone: Germline is not matched at one junction end, which may reflect a read error. The gene calls are TRBV15 and TRBJ2-3, with 7 nucleotides matching TRBD2. The CDR3 is 16 residues long. Germline CDR1 LNHNV, CDR2 YYDKDF (reference sequence). The CDR3 region is CATGRDYGRRTDTQYF. As DNA, the CDR3 is TGTGCCACCGGCAGAGATTACGGGAGGAGGACAGATACGCAGTATTTT.